These 10 T cell receptor beta chains came from one sample sequenced in a study of blood T cell repertoires in COVID-19. TCRdb's copy holds only in-frame clones and misses some; the assay was immunoSEQ multiplex PCR. The table lists over 10,000 clones, approximately 88% of them singletons. Material: peripheral blood. These receptors originate from a human donor in a cohort sampled during active COVID-19.

This chain connects TRBV7-2 to TRBJ1-1, with D maybe TRBD1 (5 bases). The CDR3 runs 14 residues. The V gene lost 4 bases and the J gene lost 3 bases, with 12 bases spanning the gap. Germline CDR1 reads SGHTA; CDR2 reads FQGNSA. The CDR3 reads CASSSPEGDTEAFF. The CDR3 DNA sequence: TGTGCCAGCAGCTCCCCCGAAGGGGACACTGAAGCTTTCTTT.

This chain uses TRBV24-1 with TRBJ2-3, with 7 bases that match TRBD1. V was pared by 2 bases and J by 5 bases, with 9 bases of the junction left unmatched. Germline CDR1 KGHDR, CDR2 SFDVKD. The CDR3 spans 16 residues. The CDR3 sequence is CATSDSPGTEEDTQYF. The CDR3 region has the DNA TGTGCCACCAGTGATTCACCCGGGACAGAGGAAGATACGCAGTATTTT.

This rearrangement joins TRBV7-8 to TRBJ2-1; D remains ambiguous. Germline V CDR1 and CDR2: SGHVS, FQNEAQ. The CDR3 is 11 residues long. V gave up 5 bases and J gave up 4 bases, with 3 bases separating them. The CDR3 region has the DNA TGTGCCAGCAGCCCGTACAATGAGCAGTTCTTC. This gives the protein CASSPYNEQFF.

The chain couples TRBV27 to TRBJ2-7, with a tentative D call TRBD2 (6 bases). The germline V gene encodes CDR1 MNHEY and CDR2 SMNVEV (reference sequence). This CDR3 is 17 amino acids long. The V gene lost 8 bases and the J gene lost 0 bases, with 23 bases spanning the gap. DNA for the CDR3: TGTGCCAGCGCTAGGATGGCGGGATGGGGAGACTCCTACGAGCAGTACTTC. As protein: CASARMAGWGDSYEQYF.

The gene calls are TRBV19 and TRBJ1-5; possibly TRBD1 for D (6 bases). Per germline, CDR1 LNHDA and CDR2 SQIVND (reference sequence). Trimming shortened V by 5 bases and J by 4 bases, and 18 bases separated the two germline ends. The CDR3 totals 16 residues. The chain's CDR3 is CASSRTVGGQNQPQHF. DNA of the CDR3: TGTGCCAGTAGTCGTACCGTTGGGGGACAAAATCAGCCCCAGCATTTT.

The chain links TRBV14 to TRBJ2-7; TRBD2 matches at 7 bases. The V gene's germline CDR1 is SGHDN and CDR2 FVKESK. The V gene end was trimmed by 4 bases and the J gene end by 6 bases; junction bases not matched to a gene: 12. This CDR3 comprises 15 residues. CDR3 coding DNA: TGTGCCAGCAGCCGGGGGGGAGTCAGCCAATCCGAGCAGTACTTC. Its protein is CASSRGGVSQSEQYF.

The chain joins TRBV18 to TRBJ2-3, with 9 bases fitting TRBD2. The CDR3 is made up of 14 amino acids. Germline assignment: CDR1 KGHSH and CDR2 LQKENI. V lost 0 bases, J lost 6 bases, and 1 base stayed unmatched. The CDR3: CASSPPSGSDTQYF. The CDR3 coding sequence is TGTGCCAGCTCACCACCTAGCGGGAGTGATACGCAGTATTTT.

The chain carries TRBV5-1 and TRBJ2-3; TRBD2 matches 10 bases. V shed 5 bases, J shed 1 base, and the junction held 4 bases outside the gene matches. CDR1 and CDR2 from the germline V gene are SGHRS and YFSETQ. CDR3 length equals 15 residues. The CDR3, as DNA: TGCGCCAGCAGACTAGCGGGACGGGGCACAGATACGCAGTATTTT. Translation gives CASRLAGRGTDTQYF.

This clone was found a few times. The chain uses TRBV3-1 (or the pseudogene TRBV3-2) and TRBJ2-7; D is undetermined. V lost 1 base and J lost 3, with 13 bases in between. From germline, CDR1 is LGHDT and CDR2 YNNKEL (reference sequence). The CDR3 contains 15 residues. The CDR3 DNA is TGTGCCAGCAGCCAAGGGGTCGGCGGTTACTACGAGCAGTACTTC. Protein product: CASSQGVGGYYEQYF.

V is TRBV5-1 and J is TRBJ1-2; D may be TRBD1 (6 bases). The CDR3 consists of 16 residues. Germline loops: CDR1 SGHRS, CDR2 YFSETQ. V was pared by 0 bases and J by 3 bases, with 15 bases between. This CDR3 is CASSLEGGQTYYGYTF. For the CDR3, the DNA is TGCGCCAGCAGCTTGGAGGGCGGACAGACCTACTATGGCTACACCTTC.